A selection of T cell receptor beta chains follows, all from one sample in a study of blood T cell repertoires in COVID-19. Assay: immunoSEQ multiplex PCR; the TCRdb copy retains only in-frame clones and omits some. This sample has 75,000 to 90,000 clones; 83% occur once, and the top ten carry around 10%. The sequenced material came from peripheral blood. These receptors were obtained from a human donor in a cohort sampled during active COVID-19. CDR3s include the opening cysteine and the closing phenylalanine or tryptophan. The order of the fields is D gene, clone size, V gene, J gene, CDR3 DNA, CDR3 protein. The D gene is left open where the match is weak. For some rows the clone size is stated as once, few or many, or as a class when expanded; others skip it.

>NA|NA|TRBV2|TRBJ1-5
TGTGCCAGCAGTGCCTCTCTACTTAATCAGCCCCAGCATTTT
CASSASLLNQPQHF
>TRBD1|once|TRBV5-1|TRBJ1-6
TGCGCCAGCAGCCTCGGGACAGGGGCGAATTCACCCCTCCACTTT
CASSLGTGANSPLHF
>NA|once|TRBV19|TRBJ2-7
TGTGCCAGTAGTATAGGCACTAGCTCCTACGAGCAGTACTTC
CASSIGTSSYEQYF
>TRBD2|once|TRBV5-4|TRBJ2-3
TGTGCCAGCAGCCCGAGACTAGCGGGAGGGAGCACAGATACGCAGTATTTT
CASSPRLAGGSTDTQYF
>NA|NA|TRBV5-1|TRBJ2-7
TGCGCCAGCAGCTCCTGGGACAACTACGAGCAGTACTTC
CASSSWDNYEQYF
>TRBD2|NA|TRBV3-1/TRBV3-2|TRBJ2-3
TGTGCCAGCAGCCATCATATTGGGACTAGCGGCACAGATACGCAGTATTTT
CASSHHIGTSGTDTQYF
>NA|NA|TRBV10-3|TRBJ2-5
TGTGCCATCAGAGCCGACAGGTACCAAGAGACCCAGTACTTC
CAIRADRYQETQYF
>NA|once|TRBV15|TRBJ2-7
TGTGCCACCAGCAGAGATCTAACGGTCGACGAGCAGTACTTC
CATSRDLTVDEQYF
>TRBD1|once|TRBV20-1|TRBJ1-1
TGCAGGCCAGGGGGGCACACTGAAGCTTTCTTT
CRPGGHTEAFF
>TRBD1|NA|TRBV6-1|TRBJ2-7
TGTGCCAGCAGTGAAGCCGGGACAGTCTACGAGCAGTACTTC
CASSEAGTVYEQYF
>NA|once|TRBV5-4|TRBJ2-2
TGTGCCAGCAGCTTTGGGGGGTCACCCGGGGAGCTGTTTTTT
CASSFGGSPGELFF
>NA|NA|TRBV6-5|TRBJ1-5
TGTGCCAGCAGTCAACAGGGAGATCAGCCCCAGCATTTT
CASSQQGDQPQHF
>NA|NA|TRBV5-1|TRBJ2-7
TGCGCCAGCAGCTTGGCGGGGGACCGCGGGACCTACGAGCAGTACTTC
CASSLAGDRGTYEQYF
>TRBD1|NA|TRBV7-9|TRBJ2-3
TGTGCCAGCAGCCTCCGGACAGGTTACACAGATACGCAGTATTTT
CASSLRTGYTDTQYF
>NA|NA|TRBV5-5|TRBJ1-4
TGTGCCAGCAGCTTGCAGGGTGCAACTAATGAAAAACTGTTTTTT
CASSLQGATNEKLFF
>NA|NA|TRBV27|TRBJ2-7
TGTGCCAGCAGTTTATCTCATGAGGTAGGCGAGCAGTACTTC
CASSLSHEVGEQYF
>TRBD2|NA|TRBV12-3/TRBV12-4|TRBJ2-5
TGTGCCAGCAATAGACTAGCGTCGGAGACCCAGTACTTC
CASNRLASETQYF
>NA|few|TRBV5-8|TRBJ1-5
TGTGCCAGCAGCTTGGAGCTCGGGACTCCCGCGAGGCAGCCCCAGCATTTT
CASSLELGTPARQPQHF
>NA|NA|TRBV4-1|TRBJ1-4
TGCGCCAGCAGCCCGACAGGATTTAATGAAAAACTGTTTTTT
CASSPTGFNEKLFF
>TRBD1|NA|TRBV6-5|TRBJ2-7
TGTGCCAGCAGAGGGACAGGGGGCTTCCACGAGCAGTACTTC
CASRGTGGFHEQYF
>TRBD2|medium-sized|TRBV6-2/TRBV6-3|TRBJ2-3
TGTGCCAGCAGCCTGGGACTAGCGGGAGGCGCAGATACGCAGTATTTT
CASSLGLAGGADTQYF
>TRBD2|NA|TRBV6-5|TRBJ2-3
TGTGCCAGCAGTTATTGGGTAGCGGGGGGCACAGATACGCAGTATTTT
CASSYWVAGGTDTQYF
>TRBD2|NA|TRBV5-1|TRBJ2-3
TGCGCCAGCAGCTTGTGGGGGGTGCTAGCGGAGGCACTAAGCACAGATACGCAGTATTTT
CASSLWGVLAEALSTDTQYF
>NA|NA|TRBV11-2|TRBJ2-1
TGTGCCAGCAGCTTAGGAGCATCAGGGGTATTGTCCTACAATGAGCAGTTCTTC
CASSLGASGVLSYNEQFF
>NA|NA|TRBV6-6|TRBJ2-1
TGTGCCAGCAGCAGCGCACCTGAGCAGTTCTTC
CASSSAPEQFF
>NA|NA|TRBV6-5|TRBJ1-1
TGTGCCAGCAGTTACTCTTACAGTCCGAACACTGAAGCTTTCTTT
CASSYSYSPNTEAFF
>NA|NA|TRBV18|TRBJ1-5
TGTGCCAGCTCACCAGTGCAGCTAGGAGGGGATCAGCCCCAGCATTTT
CASSPVQLGGDQPQHF
>TRBD2|NA|TRBV18|TRBJ2-1
TGTGCCAGCTCACCCGTCTTGACTAGCGGGGGCTTTTATGAGCAGTTCTTC
CASSPVLTSGGFYEQFF
>TRBD1|NA|TRBV9|TRBJ1-1
TGTGCCAGCAGCGTACGCCCCCTCGGGACAGGAGTGAACACTGAAGCTTTCTTT
CASSVRPLGTGVNTEAFF
>NA|once|TRBV6-5|TRBJ2-1
TGTGCCAGCACTCGAGCGGGACACGATTACAATGAGCAGTTCTTC
CASTRAGHDYNEQFF
>TRBD2|NA|TRBV28|TRBJ2-3
TGTGCCAGCGGATATAGCGGGAGGGCTCCAGATACGCAGTATTTT
CASGYSGRAPDTQYF
>NA|NA|TRBV18|TRBJ2-3
TGTGCCAGCTCACCGACGACAGCCTCGGCTCTCACAGATACGCAGTATTTT
CASSPTTASALTDTQYF
>NA|NA|TRBV7-9|TRBJ1-3
TGTGCCAGCAGGCTCGGGGTCCTGGAAAACACCATATATTTT
CASRLGVLENTIYF
>NA|NA|TRBV6-5|TRBJ2-3
TGTGCCACTGCGAGCCGGGGCACAGATACGCAGTATTTT
CATASRGTDTQYF
>TRBD2|NA|TRBV28|TRBJ2-7
TGTGCCAGCCGGGGGGGGATCTTGGCCTACGAGCAGTACTTC
CASRGGILAYEQYF